This is a list of T cell receptor beta chains from one sample in a study of blood T cell repertoires in COVID-19. The method was immunoSEQ multiplex PCR; TCRdb's version includes in-frame clones alone and lacks a portion of them. The sample lists some 240,000 clones; around 83% were seen once. The material sequenced was peripheral blood. Receptor source: a woman in her 40s who had recovered from COVID-19. Both conserved end residues are part of each CDR3. The order of the fields is CDR3 DNA, CDR3 protein, V gene, J gene, D gene, clone size. A D gene is named only where the DNA matches it firmly. Only part of the rows carry a size: once, few, many, or a class if the clone is expanded.

cdr3_nt: TGTGCCACCAGCAGATCGGGGAGCGAGCAGTACTTC
cdr3_aa: CATSRSGSEQYF
v_call: TRBV15
j_call: TRBJ2-7
d_call: -
clone_size: -

cdr3_nt: TGTGCCAGCAGCTTGGGCCAGAATAATTCACCCCTCCACTTT
cdr3_aa: CASSLGQNNSPLHF
v_call: TRBV5-4
j_call: TRBJ1-6
d_call: -
clone_size: few

cdr3_nt: TGCGCCAGCAGCTTGGAGGTGGGCGTTAGCGGAGAGCAGTTCTTC
cdr3_aa: CASSLEVGVSGEQFF
v_call: TRBV5-1
j_call: TRBJ2-1
d_call: -
clone_size: once

cdr3_nt: TGTGCCAGCAGTAACAGGGATCACTACGAGCAGTACTTC
cdr3_aa: CASSNRDHYEQYF
v_call: TRBV28
j_call: TRBJ2-7
d_call: -
clone_size: once

cdr3_nt: TGTGCCAGCAGTTTATTACGGGGGAATGAGCAGTTCTTC
cdr3_aa: CASSLLRGNEQFF
v_call: TRBV27
j_call: TRBJ2-1
d_call: -
clone_size: -

cdr3_nt: TGTGCCAGCAGGTCTGGTGGAGGGCAGTACTTC
cdr3_aa: CASRSGGGQYF
v_call: TRBV27
j_call: TRBJ2-7
d_call: -
clone_size: -

cdr3_nt: TGTGCCAGCAGTTTGGACAGAGATCAGCCCCAGCATTTT
cdr3_aa: CASSLDRDQPQHF
v_call: TRBV27
j_call: TRBJ1-5
d_call: -
clone_size: -

cdr3_nt: TGTGCCAGCAGCCAAGGGGCGGGGAATCAGCCCCAGCATTTT
cdr3_aa: CASSQGAGNQPQHF
v_call: TRBV3-1/TRBV3-2
j_call: TRBJ1-5
d_call: -
clone_size: -

cdr3_nt: TGTGCCAGCAGCCCCAGGGACAGAGAAGAGACCCAGTACTTC
cdr3_aa: CASSPRDREETQYF
v_call: TRBV14
j_call: TRBJ2-5
d_call: TRBD1
clone_size: -

cdr3_nt: TGTGCCAGCACCTTTTCTGGGGGCAACTATGGCTACACCTTC
cdr3_aa: CASTFSGGNYGYTF
v_call: TRBV5-4
j_call: TRBJ1-2
d_call: -
clone_size: once

cdr3_nt: TGTGCCAGCAGCACCGGACAGGGATTCGGCTACACCTTC
cdr3_aa: CASSTGQGFGYTF
v_call: TRBV7-8
j_call: TRBJ1-2
d_call: TRBD1
clone_size: -

cdr3_nt: TGTGCCAGCAGCCCCGGACAGGGGGTCTACGAGCAGTACTTC
cdr3_aa: CASSPGQGVYEQYF
v_call: TRBV6-5
j_call: TRBJ2-7
d_call: TRBD1
clone_size: -

cdr3_nt: TGTGCCAGCAGAACCGGGACAGGGAAGGTATCCTATGGCTACACCTTC
cdr3_aa: CASRTGTGKVSYGYTF
v_call: TRBV28
j_call: TRBJ1-2
d_call: TRBD1
clone_size: -

cdr3_nt: TGTGCCAGTAGTATAGAACAGGCCAGATCAGATACGCAGTATTTT
cdr3_aa: CASSIEQARSDTQYF
v_call: TRBV19
j_call: TRBJ2-3
d_call: -
clone_size: -

cdr3_nt: TGTGCCAGCAGCTTAGATAGCGGGGCCTACGAGCAGTACTTC
cdr3_aa: CASSLDSGAYEQYF
v_call: TRBV13
j_call: TRBJ2-7
d_call: TRBD2
clone_size: -

cdr3_nt: TGTGCCAGCAGTTACTCTATGGGACAGGGGGCCTACGAGCAGTACTTC
cdr3_aa: CASSYSMGQGAYEQYF
v_call: TRBV6-5
j_call: TRBJ2-7
d_call: TRBD1
clone_size: -

cdr3_nt: TGTGCCAGCAGCGTAGAGATCCAGGGGGAGGCCTCTGGAAACACCATATATTTT
cdr3_aa: CASSVEIQGEASGNTIYF
v_call: TRBV9
j_call: TRBJ1-3
d_call: TRBD1
clone_size: -

cdr3_nt: TGTGCCAGCGTTGGACAGGCACCAAGGGCTTTCTTT
cdr3_aa: CASVGQAPRAFF
v_call: TRBV28
j_call: TRBJ1-1
d_call: TRBD1
clone_size: -

cdr3_nt: TGTGCCAGCAGCCCGAAGACAGGGACGGACACTGAAGCTTTCTTT
cdr3_aa: CASSPKTGTDTEAFF
v_call: TRBV11-3
j_call: TRBJ1-1
d_call: TRBD1
clone_size: -

cdr3_nt: TGTGCCAGCAGCTTAGCCGCCAGGGGAATCGACGAGCAGTACTTC
cdr3_aa: CASSLAARGIDEQYF
v_call: TRBV11-3
j_call: TRBJ2-7
d_call: -
clone_size: -

cdr3_nt: TGTGCTCGTGGCCCGCGAGGGGGGGGCGGTGGCACCGGGGAGCTGTTTTTT
cdr3_aa: CARGPRGGGGGTGELFF
v_call: TRBV12-5
j_call: TRBJ2-2
d_call: -
clone_size: -

cdr3_nt: TGTGCCAGCAGCTTAATAGGCGGGCAGTCCTATGGCTACACCTTC
cdr3_aa: CASSLIGGQSYGYTF
v_call: TRBV7-3
j_call: TRBJ1-2
d_call: -
clone_size: -

cdr3_nt: TGTGCCAGCAGTGCGCTTAGGGGGCTAGTGGGGGAGCAGTACTTC
cdr3_aa: CASSALRGLVGEQYF
v_call: TRBV2
j_call: TRBJ2-7
d_call: TRBD1
clone_size: -

cdr3_nt: TGCGCCAGCAGCTCGACTAGCGGGGGGAGAGGGACAGATACGCAGTATTTT
cdr3_aa: CASSSTSGGRGTDTQYF
v_call: TRBV5-1
j_call: TRBJ2-3
d_call: TRBD2
clone_size: -

cdr3_nt: TGCGCCAGCAGCCAACAGGGCACTAACTATGGCTACACCTTC
cdr3_aa: CASSQQGTNYGYTF
v_call: TRBV4-3
j_call: TRBJ1-2
d_call: -
clone_size: -

cdr3_nt: TGTGCCAGCAGCGCAGACTACGAGCAGTACTTC
cdr3_aa: CASSADYEQYF
v_call: TRBV12-3/TRBV12-4
j_call: TRBJ2-7
d_call: -
clone_size: -

cdr3_nt: TGTGCCAGCAGCGCGTTACAGGGAAACACCATATATTTT
cdr3_aa: CASSALQGNTIYF
v_call: TRBV7-2
j_call: TRBJ1-3
d_call: -
clone_size: -

cdr3_nt: TGTGCCATCAGTGCCCCCCAGGACAGAAACTATGGCTACACCTTC
cdr3_aa: CAISAPQDRNYGYTF
v_call: TRBV10-3
j_call: TRBJ1-2
d_call: -
clone_size: once

cdr3_nt: TGCGCCAGCAGCCAAGACCGATCCGCGGGCGGCTACACCTTC
cdr3_aa: CASSQDRSAGGYTF
v_call: TRBV4-3
j_call: TRBJ1-2
d_call: -
clone_size: few

cdr3_nt: TGTGCCAGCAGCAGACAGGGAGAGCTAGACAACACTGAAGCTTTCTTT
cdr3_aa: CASSRQGELDNTEAFF
v_call: TRBV11-3
j_call: TRBJ1-1
d_call: TRBD1
clone_size: -

cdr3_nt: TGTGCCAGCAAGAACAGGGGAGATGGCTACACCTTC
cdr3_aa: CASKNRGDGYTF
v_call: TRBV12-3/TRBV12-4
j_call: TRBJ1-2
d_call: TRBD1
clone_size: -

cdr3_nt: TGTGCCAGCAGCCCCGGTTATGACAGGATCACAGATACGCAGTATTTT
cdr3_aa: CASSPGYDRITDTQYF
v_call: TRBV6-2/TRBV6-3
j_call: TRBJ2-3
d_call: -
clone_size: -

cdr3_nt: TGTGCCAGCAGTTTTTCGGGGGAGACCCAGTACTTC
cdr3_aa: CASSFSGETQYF
v_call: TRBV2
j_call: TRBJ2-5
d_call: -
clone_size: once

cdr3_nt: TGTGCCAGCAGATCGGACACAAATGGCTACACCTTC
cdr3_aa: CASRSDTNGYTF
v_call: TRBV5-4
j_call: TRBJ1-2
d_call: -
clone_size: once

cdr3_nt: TGTGCCAGCAGCCGCGGACAGGGCCCCTACGAGCAGTACTTC
cdr3_aa: CASSRGQGPYEQYF
v_call: TRBV3-1/TRBV3-2
j_call: TRBJ2-7
d_call: TRBD1
clone_size: -

cdr3_nt: TGTGCCTATGGACAGGGGGGGTTCGAGCAGTACTTC
cdr3_aa: CAYGQGGFEQYF
v_call: TRBV30
j_call: TRBJ2-7
d_call: TRBD1
clone_size: -

cdr3_nt: TGTGCCAGCAGCCAGTTGGAGGAATTGAGCGACGAGCAGTACTTC
cdr3_aa: CASSQLEELSDEQYF
v_call: TRBV3-1/TRBV3-2
j_call: TRBJ2-7
d_call: -
clone_size: -

cdr3_nt: TGTGCCAGCAGCCAACAGGGGGCCACTGAAGCTTTCTTT
cdr3_aa: CASSQQGATEAFF
v_call: TRBV6-5
j_call: TRBJ1-1
d_call: TRBD1
clone_size: -

cdr3_nt: TGTGCCAGCAGTGAACGGACAGGGAACATCTACGAGCAGTACTTC
cdr3_aa: CASSERTGNIYEQYF
v_call: TRBV6-1
j_call: TRBJ2-7
d_call: TRBD1
clone_size: -

cdr3_nt: TGTGCCAGCTCCGGACCCGGGGCAGATACGCAGTATTTT
cdr3_aa: CASSGPGADTQYF
v_call: TRBV2
j_call: TRBJ2-3
d_call: -
clone_size: -

cdr3_nt: TGTGCCAGCAGCTCTATGACAGGGGGTCAGCCCCAGCATTTT
cdr3_aa: CASSSMTGGQPQHF
v_call: TRBV5-6
j_call: TRBJ1-5
d_call: TRBD1
clone_size: -

cdr3_nt: TGTGCCAGTAGTCCCACCATGCGTCAGCCCCAGCATTTT
cdr3_aa: CASSPTMRQPQHF
v_call: TRBV19
j_call: TRBJ1-5
d_call: -
clone_size: -

cdr3_nt: TGCGCCAGCAGCCAAGTAGTCTCTGGAAACACCATATATTTT
cdr3_aa: CASSQVVSGNTIYF
v_call: TRBV4-3
j_call: TRBJ1-3
d_call: -
clone_size: -

cdr3_nt: TGTGCCAGCAGCCCCCGGGACAGGGGAACCGGGGAGCTGTTTTTT
cdr3_aa: CASSPRDRGTGELFF
v_call: TRBV3-1/TRBV3-2
j_call: TRBJ2-2
d_call: TRBD1
clone_size: once

cdr3_nt: TGCGCCAGCAGCCAATACGCCGGGACAGGGGTCTCCTACGAGCAGTACTTC
cdr3_aa: CASSQYAGTGVSYEQYF
v_call: TRBV4-3
j_call: TRBJ2-7
d_call: TRBD1
clone_size: -

cdr3_nt: TGTGCCAGCAGCCGGGACAGGAGCTCCTACGAGCAGTACTTC
cdr3_aa: CASSRDRSSYEQYF
v_call: TRBV7-9
j_call: TRBJ2-7
d_call: TRBD1
clone_size: few

cdr3_nt: TGCGCCAGCAGCCAAGACCGACTTTACACAGATACGCAGTATTTT
cdr3_aa: CASSQDRLYTDTQYF
v_call: TRBV4-3
j_call: TRBJ2-3
d_call: -
clone_size: -

cdr3_nt: TGTGCCAGCAGCCGCCTAGGACAGGGGGTGGGAGATACGCAGTATTTT
cdr3_aa: CASSRLGQGVGDTQYF
v_call: TRBV3-1/TRBV3-2
j_call: TRBJ2-3
d_call: TRBD1
clone_size: -

cdr3_nt: TGTGCCAGCAGATTGACTAGCGGAGATTTACAAGAGACCCAGTACTTC
cdr3_aa: CASRLTSGDLQETQYF
v_call: TRBV2
j_call: TRBJ2-5
d_call: TRBD2
clone_size: -

cdr3_nt: TGCAGCGTTTCACAGGGAAGCGCTGAAGCTTTCTTT
cdr3_aa: CSVSQGSAEAFF
v_call: TRBV29-1
j_call: TRBJ1-1
d_call: -
clone_size: -

cdr3_nt: TGTGCCAGCAGCCACTCCCCCGGCAGGGGGGCCGGTCGGGCAGATACGCAGTATTTT
cdr3_aa: CASSHSPGRGAGRADTQYF
v_call: TRBV3-1/TRBV3-2
j_call: TRBJ2-3
d_call: -
clone_size: -

cdr3_nt: TGTGCCAGCAGTTACTTTGGGACAGAAGAAGCTTTCTTT
cdr3_aa: CASSYFGTEEAFF
v_call: TRBV6-2/TRBV6-3
j_call: TRBJ1-1
d_call: TRBD1
clone_size: -